The 13 T cell receptor beta chains reported below all come from one sample, sequenced in a study of immune heterogeneity within non-small cell lung tumors. CDR3 of TCR beta was amplified by multiplex PCR that used 32 V and 13 J primers. TCRdb passed the multiplex PCR reads through MiXCR, listing each CDR3 protein once. The profile covers around 11,000 distinct CDR3 sequences, with roughly 30% appearing a single time and 20% to 25% taken by the ten largest. Bulk tumor genomic DNA served as template, at around 580 ng per sample. Doctors removed several biopsies from each primary tumor during surgery, keeping them far apart. Surgery that was curative in intent was performed on patients with untreated, newly diagnosed non-small cell lung cancer. The sequencing sample was made of lung tumor tissue. The receptor source for this set is a woman aged 45-60 years with non-small cell lung cancer.

In this sample, this clonotype is medium-sized. J is TRBJ2-3 and V is TRBV19, with D perhaps TRBD2 (6 bases). This CDR3 contains 16 residues. Per the germline V gene, CDR1 is LNHDA and CDR2 is SQIVND (reference sequence). The V end was cut by 5 bases, the J end by 4 bases, with 19 bases between. The CDR3 nucleotides are TGTGCCAGTAGTCCGAGACTAGTAATAGTAGCAGATACGCAGTATTTT. It specifies CASSPRLVIVADTQYF.

The rearrangement joins TRBV7-2 to TRBJ1-1, with D maybe TRBD1 (6 bases). Trimming removed 7 bases from V and 1 base from J, with 13 bases in between. The CDR3 is made up of 14 amino acids. Per the germline V gene, CDR1 is SGHTA and CDR2 is FQGNSA. CDR3 DNA: TGTGCCAGCACTTTTAAAGGGGGGAACACTGAAGCTTTCTTT. Its translation is CASTFKGGNTEAFF. Looking up the rest from reference TRBV7-2 and TRBJ1-1 gives the full variable domain: GAGVSQSPSNKVTEKGKDVELRCDPISGHTALYWYRQSLGQGLEFLIYFQGNSAPDKSGLPSDRFSAERTGGSVSTLTIQRTQQEDSAVYLCASTFKGGNTEAFFGQGTRLTVV.

The chain links TRBV6-2 or TRBV6-3 to TRBJ1-6; D remains unclear. Trimming cost V 7 bases and J 7 bases, with 17 bases left between them. The CDR3 sequence is 15 residues long. Per germline, CDR1 MNHEY and CDR2 SVGEGT. CDR3 loop: CASTPVVLGNSPLHF. CDR3 DNA: TGTGCCAGCACCCCCGTGGTGTTGGGCAATTCACCCCTCCACTTT.

This clonotype was counted ten times or more. This sequence joins TRBV27 and TRBJ1-6, with 7 bases that match TRBD1. Germline-derived CDR1 and CDR2 are MNHEY and SMNVEV (reference sequence). This CDR3 contains 12 residues. V was pared by 6 bases and J by 9 bases, with 2 bases of the junction left unmatched. The CDR3 sequence is CASRDRSSPLHF. The DNA of the CDR3 is TGTGCCAGCAGGGACAGGAGTTCACCCCTCCACTTT.

Turning to this clonotype: At one end, the junction sequence differs from germline, possibly due to a read error. The chain combines TRBV9 with TRBJ1-1; 9 bases map to TRBD1. This CDR3 is 16 amino acids long. Germline V gene lookup returns CDR1 SGDLS and CDR2 YYNGEE. The CDR3 nucleotides are TGTGACAGCATGCCGGGACAGGGAGTGGGGAACACTGAAGCTTTCTTT. Amino acid sequence: CDSMPGQGVGNTEAFF.

The CDR3 is CASARGAEAFF. The CDR3, as DNA: TGTGCCAGTGCCAGGGGTGCTGAAGCTTTCTTT. The chain uses TRBV19 and TRBJ1-1; possibly TRBD1 for D (6 bases). Germline V gene sequence: CDR1 LNHDA, CDR2 SQIVND (reference sequence). The V gene lost 8 bases and the J gene lost 6 bases, with 10 bases spanning the gap. The CDR3 has 11 residues.

On this clonotype: A much more abundant neighbour one base away suggests this may be a read error. The genes are TRBV13 and TRBJ2-3, with 7 nucleotides matching TRBD2. Germline V gene data show CDR1 as PRHDT and CDR2 as FYEKMQ (reference sequence). CDR3 length: 15 residues. CDR3 in DNA: TGTGCCAGCAGCTTAGGTCTAGCGGACACAGATAAGCAGTATTTT. It translates to CASSLGLADTDKQYF.

This clonotype occurred many times. The V and J genes are TRBV2 and TRBJ1-2; D may be TRBD1 (5 bases). This CDR3 contains 15 residues. V dropped 0 bases and J dropped 4 bases, with 12 bases sitting between them. Germline CDR1 and CDR2: SNHLY and FYNNEI. The CDR3 region has the DNA TGTGCCAGCAGTGAAGCGGGGGGTCTCGCCTATGGCTACACCTTC. Translated, it gives CASSEAGGLAYGYTF. The variable domain in full, with the rest retrieved from reference TRBV2 and TRBJ1-2, is EPEVTQTPSHQVTQMGQEVILRCVPISNHLYFYWYRQILGQKVEFLVSFYNNEISEKSEIFDDQFSVERPDGSNFTLKIRSTKLEDSAMYFCASSEAGGLAYGYTFGSGTRLTVV.

In its sample, this clonotype is medium-sized. The J gene is TRBJ2-7, the V gene TRBV20-1; 7 bases are a match to TRBD2. V trimming: 5 bases; J trimming: 3 bases; junction bases outside the gene matches: 13. The V gene's germline CDR1 is DFQATT and CDR2 SNEGSKA (reference sequence). This CDR3 region has 15 residues. Written as DNA, the CDR3 is TGCAGTGCTCAAAACGGGAGGAGTGGTTTCTACGAGCAGTACTTC. Protein sequence: CSAQNGRSGFYEQYF.

By share, this clonotype counts as medium-sized (0.01 to 0.1%). CDR3 loop: CASSQDWGTGGANGYTF. CDR3 in DNA: TGCGCCAGCAGCCAAGATTGGGGGACAGGGGGCGCGAATGGCTACACCTTC. V is TRBV4-1 and J is TRBJ1-2; 12 bases align to TRBD1. The CDR3 totals 17 residues. Trimming removed 0 bases from V and 6 bases from J; junction bases left unmatched: 8. Germline CDR1 reads MGHRA; CDR2 reads YSYEKL.

In this sample, this clonotype is medium-sized (0.01 to 0.1%). The chain carries TRBV11-1 and TRBJ2-7; 9 bases align to TRBD2. The CDR3 loop spans 15 amino acids. Trimming at V came to 2 bases and at J to 2 bases, leaving 4 bases not matched to a gene. Germline CDR1 and CDR2: SGHAT and FQDESV (reference sequence). The CDR3 region is CASSLRVAGAYEQYF. The DNA for the CDR3 is TGTGCCAGCAGCTTACGGGTAGCGGGAGCCTACGAGCAGTACTTC.

This clonotype showed up just a few times. The chain combines TRBV10-3 with TRBJ1-4; D might be TRBD1 (6 bases). V was trimmed by 2 bases and J by 3 bases, leaving 10 bases between them. This CDR3 comprises 15 residues. CDR1 is ENHRY, CDR2 SYGVKD, per germline. This chain's CDR3 is CAISEPGQPNEKLFF. The CDR3 DNA sequence: TGTGCCATCAGTGAGCCTGGACAGCCTAATGAAAAACTGTTTTTT.

Notes on this clonotype: A much larger clone is a single base away; this may be a read error. The V gene is TRBV20-1, the J gene TRBJ1-1, with D possibly matching TRBD1 (5 bases). Germline lookup yields CDR1 DFQATT and CDR2 SNEGSKA (reference sequence). CDR3 length equals 15 residues. The CDR3: CSASEPRDFNTGAFF. The CDR3 coding sequence is TGCAGTGCTTCTGAACCCCGGGACTTCAACACTGGAGCTTTCTTT.